One sample yielded the 14 T cell receptor beta chains listed below, sequenced in a study of blood T cells in healthy people across ages. A sample-barcoded 5' primer and a J-beta primer mix were used in a second PCR of roughly 6 to 11 cycles. TCRdb reanalysed the 5' RACE reads using MiXCR and keeps one entry per CDR3 protein. This sample has approximately 2,000,000 distinct CDR3 sequences, with roughly two fifths found just once. Sequenced: blood. These receptors were taken from a human donor in good health.

With respect to this clonotype: A junction end diverges from the germline sequence, so it may reflect a read error. In nucleotides, the CDR3 is TGTGCCAACAGTTATGGACTAGTCTCTTACGAGCAGTACTTC. Translation gives CANSYGLVSYEQYF. V usage is TRBV6-2 or TRBV6-3 and J usage is TRBJ2-7; 7 bases map to TRBD2. This CDR3 region has 14 residues. Germline loops: CDR1 MNHEY, CDR2 SVGEGT.

CDR3 nucleotide sequence: TGTGCCAGCAGTGTTGCCGTAACAGGCAGTGTTAACTATGGCTACACCTTC. It codes for CASSVAVTGSVNYGYTF. The genes are TRBV25-1 and TRBJ1-2, with TRBD1 as a possible D gene (5 bases). The ends were cut back, 4 bases at V and 1 base at J, with 19 bases in the middle. This CDR3 has 17 amino acids. Looked up from germline, CDR1 is MGHDK and CDR2 is SYGVNS.

This chain connects TRBV5-1 to TRBJ1-4, with TRBD1 identical over 8 bases. V lost 2 bases to trimming and J lost 4 bases; unmatched junction nucleotides: 7. The CDR3 sequence is 16 residues long. Germline CDR1 is SGHRS and CDR2 is YFSETQ. CDR3 protein: CASSFSGQVDNEKLFF. DNA of the CDR3: TGCGCCAGCAGCTTCTCGGGACAGGTGGATAATGAAAAACTGTTTTTT.

This clonotype has a handful of counts. The chain joins TRBV4-3 to TRBJ2-5, with D possibly matching TRBD1 (5 bases). CDR3 length: 14 amino acids. Per the germline V gene, CDR1 is LGHNA and CDR2 is YSLEER. V was trimmed by 9 bases and J by 7 bases, leaving 21 bases between them. CDR3 region: CASGQAGREGTQYF. DNA of the CDR3: TGCGCCAGTGGCCAAGCCGGCAGGGAAGGGACCCAGTACTTC.

This clonotype has just one count. This rearrangement joins TRBV6-4 to TRBJ1-5, with D perhaps matching TRBD1 (6 bases). The V gene's germline CDR1 is MRHNA and CDR2 SNTAGT. Between the trimmed V and J ends, which lost 6 bases and 4 bases, there was a span of 13 bases. This CDR3 contains 14 residues. This CDR3 is CASRGGQLNQPQHF. The CDR3 nucleotides read TGTGCCAGCAGGGGTGGACAGCTAAATCAGCCCCAGCATTTT.

This rearrangement joins TRBV28 to TRBJ1-6; TRBD1 matches 7 bases. Looked up from germline, CDR1 is MDHEN and CDR2 is SYDVKM. J lost 10 bases, V lost 5 bases, and 2 bases had no gene match. This CDR3 is built from 12 residues. CDR3 sequence reads: CASSHRGSPLHF. The DNA of the CDR3 is TGTGCCAGCAGTCACAGGGGATCACCCCTCCACTTT. Full variable domain (rest looked up from reference TRBV28 and TRBJ1-6): DVKVTQSSRYLVKRTGEKVFLECVQDMDHENMFWYRQDPGLGLRLIYFSYDVKMKEKGDIPEGYSVSREKKERFSLILESASTNQTSMYLCASSHRGSPLHFGNGTRLTVT.

The CDR3 reads CASSLGAPGEEGYTF. CDR3 coding DNA: TGTGCCAGCAGCTTAGGGGCGCCCGGGGAGGAGGGCTACACCTTC. The J gene is TRBJ1-2, the V gene TRBV7-9; D is undetermined. The V and J ends lost 1 base and 8 bases respectively, with 17 bases between them. The V gene's germline CDR1 is SEHNR and CDR2 FQNEAQ (reference sequence). CDR3 length: 15 amino acids.

This clonotype was seen more than once but under ten times. J is TRBJ1-1 and V is TRBV6-2 or TRBV6-3, with a weak D call TRBD1 (6 bases). Germline V gives CDR1 MNHEY, CDR2 SVGEGT. The CDR3 contains 14 residues. The V gene lost 4 bases and the J gene lost 3 bases, with 12 bases spanning the gap. The CDR3 here is CASSSQGLDTEAFF. Written as DNA, the CDR3 is TGTGCCAGCAGTTCACAGGGTCTGGACACTGAAGCTTTCTTT.

This clonotype has just a few counts. One end of the junction fails to match germline, which may point to a read error. The V and J genes are TRBV5-1 and TRBJ1-2; the D is unclear. CDR1 and CDR2 from the germline V gene are SGHRS and YFSETQ. The CDR3 consists of 14 residues. CDR3 residues: CASSLGSTVYGYTF. The DNA of the CDR3 is TGCGCCAGCAGTTTGGGCTCCACGGTCTATGGCTACACCTTC.

This rearrangement joins TRBV7-9 to TRBJ1-2, with no clear D. This CDR3 has 13 amino acids. Between the trimmed V and J ends, which lost 6 bases and 8 bases, there was a span of 16 bases. The germline V gene has CDR1 SEHNR and CDR2 FQNEAQ (reference sequence). The CDR3 reads CASRSPPIGGYTF. As DNA, the CDR3 is TGTGCCAGCAGGTCACCCCCGATAGGCGGCTACACCTTC.

The chain combines TRBV12-3 or TRBV12-4 with TRBJ2-4; the D call may be TRBD1 or TRBD2 (5 bases each). The end of the DNA is better explained by TRBJ2-7, so the J call may be wrong. The CDR3 length is 15 residues. In DNA form, the CDR3 reads TGTGCCAGCAGTTCCCGTGGGGGAGATCCCCACGAGCAGTACTTC. Amino acids: CASSSRGGDPHEQYF.

This clonotype was seen a few times. This chain links TRBV6-5 with TRBJ2-3; D assignment may be TRBD1 or TRBD2 (6 bases each). The V end was cut by 6 bases, the J end by 3 bases, with 16 bases between. The CDR3 runs to 15 residues. The germline V gene encodes CDR1 MNHEY and CDR2 SVGAGI. The CDR3 DNA sequence: TGTGCCAGCAGCCGGATACGGGGGCTGACAGATACGCAGTATTTT. Its translation is CASSRIRGLTDTQYF.

The chain links TRBV6-1 to TRBJ2-1; a possible D gene is TRBD1 (5 bases). V gave up 1 base and J gave up 2 bases, with 12 bases separating them. Germline CDR1 and CDR2: MNHNS and SASEGT. The CDR3 loop spans 16 amino acids. The CDR3 sequence: CASSEDLWGTYNEQFF. CDR3 DNA sequence: TGTGCCAGCAGTGAAGATTTGTGGGGCACCTACAATGAGCAGTTCTTC.

This clonotype has only a few counts. The chain recombines TRBV10-3 with TRBJ2-3; 7 bases are shared with TRBD1. Germline V gives CDR1 ENHRY, CDR2 SYGVKD. The V segment lost 4 bases and the J segment 5 bases; nucleotides outside the gene matches: 3. This CDR3 is built from 13 residues. CDR3 in DNA: TGTGCCATCAGTGCGACAGGGAAAGATACGCAGTATTTT. Translation gives CAISATGKDTQYF.